What follows describes a single T cell receptor beta chain. Its antigen is unknown. Germline-derived CDR1 and CDR2 are SGHDT and YYEEEE. J lost 5 bases, V lost 0 bases, and 5 bases had no gene match. The CDR3 contains 16 residues. This specimen comes from a study of cytomegalovirus exposure and HLA in healthy donors. The PCR had 60 Vbeta and 13 Jbeta primers. Generated by immunoSEQ multiplex PCR, the TCRdb table keeps only in-frame clones and is missing some. This table has around 210,000 clones, 70% to 80% appearing once. Study observations and caveats: A later analysis reportedly found that, within productive TCRs, an Asian-associated ancestry cluster had fewer N-insertions than the mean observed across the approximately 670 donors. Being productive about 90% or about 30% of the time was typical of most TCR beta V segments in an earlier analysis. Sequencing likely caused a cluster of highly shared sequence variants. Reportedly, cytomegalovirus status was diagnosed with high sensitivity and specificity.

V usage is TRBV5-6 and J usage is TRBJ1-4, with TRBD1 matching 9 bases. The source of this sequence is a male donor in good health and CMV-seropositive. Material: PBMCs. The CDR3 is CASSLETGGRNEKLFF. The CDR3 nucleotides read TGTGCCAGCAGCTTGGAAACAGGGGGCCGGAATGAAAAACTGTTTTTT.